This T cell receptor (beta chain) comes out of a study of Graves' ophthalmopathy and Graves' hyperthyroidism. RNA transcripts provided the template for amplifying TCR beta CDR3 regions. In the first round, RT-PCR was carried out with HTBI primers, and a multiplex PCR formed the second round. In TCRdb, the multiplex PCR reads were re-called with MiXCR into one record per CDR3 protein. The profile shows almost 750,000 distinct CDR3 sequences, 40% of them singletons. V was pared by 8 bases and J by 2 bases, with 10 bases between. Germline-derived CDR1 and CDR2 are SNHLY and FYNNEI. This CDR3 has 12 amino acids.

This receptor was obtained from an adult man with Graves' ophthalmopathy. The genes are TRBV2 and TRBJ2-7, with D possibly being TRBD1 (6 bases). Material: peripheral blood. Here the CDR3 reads CASRKGAYEQYF. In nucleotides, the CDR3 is TGTGCCAGCCGCAAGGGGGCCTACGAGCAGTACTTC. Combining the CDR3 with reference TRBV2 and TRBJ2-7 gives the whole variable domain EPEVTQTPSHQVTQMGQEVILRCVPISNHLYFYWYRQILGQKVEFLVSFYNNEISEKSEIFDDQFSVERPDGSNFTLKIRSTKLEDSAMYFCASRKGAYEQYFGPGTRLTVT.